Below are 11 T cell receptor beta chains sequenced from a single sample in a study of regulatory T cells in long-lasting Graves disease. CDR3-region Arm-PCR and iRepertoire HTBI primers produced the TCR beta libraries. TCRdb re-called the multiplex PCR reads with MiXCR, one entry per CDR3 protein. The sample has about 430,000 distinct CDR3 sequences, roughly 23% seen once. Time point described: persistent/refractory GD, antithyroid drugs over 5 years with positive TRAb. PBMC-derived RNA was used for the TCR library. The specimen comprised peripheral blood mononuclear cells (PBMCs), sampled when the disease was refractory, from a patient treated with antithyroid drugs. These receptors were collected from a female donor with Graves disease.

In its sample, this clonotype was seen many times. The V and J genes are TRBV15 and TRBJ1-2; the D is unclear. V was trimmed by 0 bases and J by 7 bases, leaving 12 bases between them. The germline V gene encodes CDR1 LNHNV and CDR2 YYDKDF (reference sequence). The CDR3 consists of 14 residues. Written as DNA, the CDR3 is TGTGCCACCAGCAGAGATCATCGGACTGTTGGCTACACCTTC. Protein: CATSRDHRTVGYTF.

This clonotype has at least ten counts. The rearrangement links TRBV28 to TRBJ1-5; D is possibly TRBD1 (6 bases). This CDR3 contains 14 residues. Between the trimmed V and J ends, which lost 8 bases and 0 bases, there was a span of 11 bases. CDR1 is MDHEN, CDR2 SYDVKM, per germline. DNA for the CDR3: TGTGCCAGCCGAACAGGGATTAGCAATCAGCCCCAGCATTTT. It translates to CASRTGISNQPQHF.

The gene calls are TRBV20-1 and TRBJ1-2; TRBD1 aligns across 9 bases. V was clipped by 6 bases and J by 4 bases; unmatched bases: 3. The CDR3 totals 12 residues. Germline V CDR1 and CDR2: DFQATT, SNEGSKA (reference sequence). The CDR3 region is CSADRGGYGYTF. CDR3 DNA sequence: TGCAGTGCGGACAGGGGCGGCTATGGCTACACCTTC.

This clonotype was counted a few times. The rearrangement uses TRBV7-6 and TRBJ2-6; D is perhaps TRBD1 or TRBD2 (9 bases each). Germline CDR1 reads SGHVS; CDR2 reads FNYEAQ. This CDR3 comprises 20 residues. Trimming pared 5 bases from V and 0 bases from J, leaving 23 bases between. CDR3 nucleotides: TGTGCCAGCAGCCCTAGCGGGGCTACAGGGGGCCACTCTGGGGCCAACGTCCTGACTTTC. Amino acid sequence: CASSPSGATGGHSGANVLTF.

This clonotype was found many times. This chain connects TRBV28 to TRBJ1-1, with D possibly matching TRBD1 (5 bases). Deletions cut 4 bases from V and 1 base from J, with 13 bases between. The CDR3 runs to 15 residues. Germline loops: CDR1 MDHEN, CDR2 SYDVKM. The DNA of the CDR3 is TGTGCCAGCAGTTCCCCAGGGATACCGAACACTGAAGCTTTCTTT. Translation gives CASSSPGIPNTEAFF. Variable domain in full (rest from reference TRBV28 and TRBJ1-1): DVKVTQSSRYLVKRTGEKVFLECVQDMDHENMFWYRQDPGLGLRLIYFSYDVKMKEKGDIPEGYSVSREKKERFSLILESASTNQTSMYLCASSSPGIPNTEAFFGQGTRLTVV.

Many counts were recorded for this clonotype. The chain has TRBV15 and TRBJ2-7; possibly TRBD2 for D (5 bases). V dropped 1 base and J dropped 3 bases, with 7 bases sitting between them. The germline V gene encodes CDR1 LNHNV and CDR2 YYDKDF (reference sequence). The CDR3 consists of 13 residues. CDR3 amino acids: CATSRGEGYEQYF. The CDR3 bases are TGTGCCACCAGCAGAGGAGAGGGCTACGAGCAGTACTTC.

Points on this clonotype: An end of the junction does not agree with germline; a read error may underlie this. The chain links TRBV30 to TRBJ1-1; D gene uncertain. CDR1 is GTSNPN and CDR2 is SVGIG in the germline V gene (reference sequence). CDR3 length equals 13 residues. CDR3 sequence: CAWSMAGNTEASF. CDR3 DNA: TGTGCCTGGAGTATGGCTGGGAATACTGAAGCTTCCTTT.

This chain connects TRBV7-9 to TRBJ1-6; D gene unclear. The CDR3 spans 14 residues. With 1 base removed from V and 9 bases from J, the gap between germline ends came to 10 bases. The germline CDR1 and CDR2 sequences are SEHNR and FQNEAQ (reference sequence). CDR3 DNA sequence: TGTGCCAGCAGCTTAGGGGGATCCGGTTCACCCCTCCACTTT. Amino acid sequence: CASSLGGSGSPLHF.

This clonotype was recorded many times. This chain joins TRBV10-3 and TRBJ2-5; 8 nucleotides align to TRBD2. Trimming removed 3 bases from V and 5 bases from J; junction bases left unmatched: 5. The germline V gene has CDR1 ENHRY and CDR2 SYGVKD. This CDR3 has 14 amino acids. In nucleotides, the CDR3 is TGTGCCATCAGTGACTTAGCGGGAAGGGAGACCCAGTACTTC. The encoded protein is CAISDLAGRETQYF.

This clonotype was seen at least ten times. The chain carries TRBV30 and TRBJ2-2; D might be TRBD1 or TRBD2, each matching 5 bases. The germline V gene encodes CDR1 GTSNPN and CDR2 SVGIG (reference sequence). The CDR3 contains 13 residues. Trimming took 7 bases from V and 0 from J, leaving 9 bases between them. This CDR3 is CAFGTANTGELFF. CDR3 bases: TGTGCCTTCGGGACCGCGAACACCGGGGAGCTGTTTTTT.

The chain employs TRBV11-2 and TRBJ2-7; possibly TRBD1 for D (6 bases). The germline gives CDR1 SGHAT, CDR2 FQNNGV. The CDR3 totals 16 residues. Trimming stripped 0 bases from V and 2 bases from J, with 14 bases between. Here the CDR3 DNA reads TGTGCCAGCAGCTTAGAGTGGGTAACAGGGACCTACGAGCAGTACTTC. Amino acid sequence: CASSLEWVTGTYEQYF.